What follows are 22 T cell receptor beta chains derived from one specimen sequenced in a study of high-grade serous ovarian cancer treatment subgroups. Clones were read by immunoSEQ multiplex PCR, and TCRdb kept only the in-frame ones, dropping some. The table has roughly 7,600 clones, more than 60% seen once. The tumor samples were collected prior to definitive surgery or chemotherapy. Sequenced: tumor tissue. These TCRs come from a human donor with high-grade serous ovarian cancer.

The chain recombines TRBV5-5 with TRBJ2-1; possibly TRBD1 for D (6 bases). Germline CDR1 is SGHKS and CDR2 is YYEKEE (reference sequence). The CDR3 totals 14 residues. The V end was cut by 4 bases, the J end by 3 bases, with 11 bases between. CDR3: CASSTGIYYNEQFF. The CDR3, as DNA: TGTGCCAGCAGCACAGGGATCTACTACAATGAGCAGTTCTTC.

V and J are TRBV5-1 and TRBJ1-4; unclear D gene. The CDR3 is 14 residues long. Germline-derived CDR1 and CDR2 are SGHRS and YFSETQ. V gave up 4 bases and J gave up 7 bases, with 14 bases separating them. This chain's CDR3 is CASSLSGIGEKLFF. CDR3 DNA: TGCGCCAGCAGCCTATCCGGGATAGGTGAAAAACTGTTTTTT.

The chain joins TRBV9 to TRBJ2-2; TRBD1 matches at 7 bases. The J segment lost 3 bases and the V segment lost 2 bases, leaving 7 bases of the junction unmatched. This CDR3 has 16 amino acids. Germline-derived CDR1 and CDR2 are SGDLS and YYNGEE. The CDR3 spells CASSVPNRGHTGELFF. The CDR3, as DNA: TGTGCCAGCAGCGTCCCCAACAGGGGTCACACCGGGGAGCTGTTTTTT.

The chain is built from TRBV27 and TRBJ1-2; the D is unclear. V was trimmed by 5 bases and J by 2 bases, leaving 12 bases between them. The CDR3 is made up of 14 amino acids. In germline, CDR1 is MNHEY, CDR2 SMNVEV (reference sequence). Written as DNA, the CDR3 is TGTGCCAGCAGTGGAGCGGGCCCAAACTATGGCTACACCTTC. Translating gives CASSGAGPNYGYTF.

The chain links TRBV5-1 to TRBJ1-5; D gene unclear. The CDR3 contains 16 residues. Trimming left V 0 bases short and J 2 bases short, with 12 bases between. The germline V gene has CDR1 SGHRS and CDR2 YFSETQ. The CDR3 region is CASSLEPIIGNQPQHF. The CDR3 DNA is TGCGCCAGCAGCTTGGAGCCTATCATTGGCAATCAGCCCCAGCATTTT. Variable domain in full (rest from reference TRBV5-1 and TRBJ1-5): KAGVTQTPRYLIKTRGQQVTLSCSPISGHRSVSWYQQTPGQGLQFLFEYFSETQRNKGNFPGRFSGRQFSNSRSEMNVSTLELGDSALYLCASSLEPIIGNQPQHFGDGTRLSIL.

The count of this clone is one. V and J are TRBV6-6 and TRBJ2-7; tentative D call: TRBD2 (5 bases). The V end was cut by 6 bases, the J end by 0 bases, with 15 bases between. CDR1 and CDR2 (germline): MNHNY, SVGAGI (reference sequence). The CDR3 is 15 residues long. CDR3 DNA sequence: TGTGCCAGCAGACCCCGGACTTCTAGCTCCTACGAGCAGTACTTC. Amino acids: CASRPRTSSSYEQYF.

The J gene is TRBJ2-1, the V gene TRBV4-3; 10 bases agree with TRBD2. V gave up 0 bases and J gave up 7 bases; unmatched junction bases: 9. The CDR3 consists of 17 residues. The germline V gene has CDR1 LGHNA and CDR2 YSLEER. The CDR3 region has the DNA TGCGCCAGCAGCCAAGAACTATGGCTAGCGGGAGATAATGAGCAGTTCTTC. Translation: CASSQELWLAGDNEQFF.

The gene calls are TRBV7-9 and TRBJ1-2; possible D gene TRBD1, 6 bases. Trimming took 5 bases from V and 7 from J, leaving 14 bases between them. Germline lookup yields CDR1 SEHNR and CDR2 FQNEAQ (reference sequence). This CDR3 has 13 residues. CDR3 amino acids: CASSPQGLGGYTF. The CDR3 DNA follows: TGTGCCAGCAGCCCGCAGGGGCTGGGTGGCTACACCTTC.

The V gene is TRBV21-1, the J gene TRBJ2-2; the table's D call of TRBD2 was not tested on the DNA. TRBV21-1 is marked as a pseudogene. The CDR3 has 18 residues. DNA of the CDR3: TGTGCCAGCAGCAAACGGCGGAGAGGGGACTATTACACCGGGGAGCTGTTTTTT. Its translation: CASSKRRRGDYYTGELFF.

V usage is TRBV15 and J usage is TRBJ1-4, with no clear D. Germline V lookup: CDR1 LNHNV, CDR2 YYDKDF (reference sequence). CDR3 length equals 15 residues. Trimming left V 5 bases short and J 0 bases short, with 10 bases between. The CDR3, as DNA: TGTGCCACCAGCTTAGAGGGCACAACTAATGAAAAACTGTTTTTT. It yields the protein CATSLEGTTNEKLFF.

V usage is TRBV5-8 and J usage is TRBJ1-5, with 10 bases aligning to TRBD1. Germline CDR1 is SGHTS and CDR2 is YDEGEE. V gave up 6 bases and J gave up 2 bases; unmatched junction bases: 8. This CDR3 is 16 amino acids long. The CDR3 bases are TGTGCCAGCACCGGAGGGGGGACAGGGGGCAATCAGCCCCAGCATTTT. Translation gives CASTGGGTGGNQPQHF.

The V and J genes are TRBV25-1 and TRBJ2-5, with 8 bases matching TRBD2. V dropped 2 bases and J dropped 4; count of bases not matched to a gene: 9. The CDR3 runs to 16 residues. In germline, CDR1 is MGHDK, CDR2 SYGVNS. This CDR3 is CASSEGLAGWLETQYF. CDR3 bases: TGTGCCAGCAGTGAAGGGTTAGCGGGGTGGTTAGAGACCCAGTACTTC.

This clone came up a few times. V and J are TRBV4-1 and TRBJ2-7, with D perhaps matching TRBD2 (6 bases). Germline values: CDR1 MGHRA, CDR2 YSYEKL. The CDR3 loop spans 15 amino acids. Trimming took off 5 bases at V and 0 bases at J, with 14 bases between the two ends. The CDR3 DNA reads TGCGCCAGCAGCTCCCGGGACTTAAGCTCCTACGAGCAGTACTTC. This encodes CASSSRDLSSYEQYF.

The V call is TRBV4-1, the J call TRBJ2-7, with 9 positions matching TRBD1. The length of the CDR3 is 15 residues. Germline V gene data show CDR1 as MGHRA and CDR2 as YSYEKL. Germline trimming cut 2 bases from V and 3 bases from J; bases unmatched to any gene: 5. The CDR3 protein is CASSQTGGAFYEQYF. CDR3 DNA: TGCGCCAGCAGCCAAACAGGGGGCGCTTTCTACGAGCAGTACTTC.

The sample holds a few counts of this clone. The chain uses TRBV6-4 and TRBJ1-6; D is undetermined. Germline V gives CDR1 MRHNA, CDR2 SNTAGT. V was trimmed by 3 bases and J by 7 bases, leaving 10 bases between them. The CDR3 runs 14 residues. CDR3 region: CASSEGNRNSPLHF. Written as DNA, the CDR3 is TGTGCCAGCAGTGAAGGAAACAGAAATTCACCCCTCCACTTT.

This clone is labeled as medium-sized. The chain carries TRBV9 and TRBJ2-3, with D hard to call. Trimming removed 0 bases at V and 2 bases at J, with 7 bases between. CDR1 is SGDLS and CDR2 is YYNGEE in the germline V gene. The CDR3 consists of 14 residues. The CDR3 loop is CASSVAGDTDTQYF. CDR3 nucleotides: TGTGCCAGCAGCGTAGCCGGAGACACAGATACGCAGTATTTT.

This rearrangement joins TRBV7-2 to TRBJ1-4, with D tentatively TRBD1 (5 bases). This CDR3 is 13 amino acids long. Looked up from germline, CDR1 is SGHTA and CDR2 is FQGNSA. Trimming pared 3 bases from V and 7 bases from J, leaving 9 bases between. The CDR3 spells CASSFWGSEKLFF. In DNA, the CDR3 is TGTGCCAGCAGCTTTTGGGGCAGTGAAAAACTGTTTTTT.

This chain links TRBV12-5 with TRBJ2-7; D remains unclear. Trimming took 6 bases from V and 6 from J, leaving 21 bases between them. Germline assignment: CDR1 LGHNT and CDR2 FRNRAP. The CDR3 extends over 15 amino acids. CDR3 DNA: TGTGCTAGTGGCTACAACACCCGCCCCCCCTTCGAGCAGTACTTC. Encoded protein: CASGYNTRPPFEQYF.

This clone has only a few counts. V is TRBV6-6 and J is TRBJ2-1; D ambiguous. The V end lost 0 bases, the J end lost 4 bases, and 7 bases lay between the germline ends. Germline CDR1 reads MNHNY; CDR2 reads SVGAGI (reference sequence). CDR3 length equals 14 residues. CDR3 DNA: TGTGCCAGCAGTTACTCCCAGGCTTACAATGAGCAGTTCTTC. Translated, it gives CASSYSQAYNEQFF.

The rearrangement uses TRBV5-8 and TRBJ1-6; 7 bases agree with TRBD1. After removal of 5 bases from V and 5 bases from J, the junction contained 7 bases not matched to a gene. The CDR3 has 15 amino acids. Germline CDR1 and CDR2: SGHTS and YDEGEE. The CDR3 nucleotides are TGTGCCAGCAGGATCGGGACAGCGAATAATTCACCCCTCCACTTT. It yields the protein CASRIGTANNSPLHF.

The CDR3 sequence: CASSPDRGSTGELFF. The DNA for the CDR3 is TGTGCCAGCAGCCCTGACAGGGGTAGCACCGGGGAGCTGTTTTTT. The V and J genes are TRBV11-2 and TRBJ2-2; 8 bases fit TRBD1. The CDR3 has 15 amino acids. The germline CDR1 and CDR2 sequences are SGHAT and FQNNGV. Trimming took 5 bases from V and 4 from J; bases not matched to a gene: 6.

The V and J genes are TRBV5-6 and TRBJ2-3; D unresolved. V lost 0 bases, J lost 3 bases, and 11 bases lay in between. From germline, CDR1 is SGHDT and CDR2 YYEEEE. The CDR3 contains 15 residues. DNA of the CDR3: TGTGCCAGCAGCTTGGCGGTGGAACGGACAGATACGCAGTATTTT. Residues: CASSLAVERTDTQYF.